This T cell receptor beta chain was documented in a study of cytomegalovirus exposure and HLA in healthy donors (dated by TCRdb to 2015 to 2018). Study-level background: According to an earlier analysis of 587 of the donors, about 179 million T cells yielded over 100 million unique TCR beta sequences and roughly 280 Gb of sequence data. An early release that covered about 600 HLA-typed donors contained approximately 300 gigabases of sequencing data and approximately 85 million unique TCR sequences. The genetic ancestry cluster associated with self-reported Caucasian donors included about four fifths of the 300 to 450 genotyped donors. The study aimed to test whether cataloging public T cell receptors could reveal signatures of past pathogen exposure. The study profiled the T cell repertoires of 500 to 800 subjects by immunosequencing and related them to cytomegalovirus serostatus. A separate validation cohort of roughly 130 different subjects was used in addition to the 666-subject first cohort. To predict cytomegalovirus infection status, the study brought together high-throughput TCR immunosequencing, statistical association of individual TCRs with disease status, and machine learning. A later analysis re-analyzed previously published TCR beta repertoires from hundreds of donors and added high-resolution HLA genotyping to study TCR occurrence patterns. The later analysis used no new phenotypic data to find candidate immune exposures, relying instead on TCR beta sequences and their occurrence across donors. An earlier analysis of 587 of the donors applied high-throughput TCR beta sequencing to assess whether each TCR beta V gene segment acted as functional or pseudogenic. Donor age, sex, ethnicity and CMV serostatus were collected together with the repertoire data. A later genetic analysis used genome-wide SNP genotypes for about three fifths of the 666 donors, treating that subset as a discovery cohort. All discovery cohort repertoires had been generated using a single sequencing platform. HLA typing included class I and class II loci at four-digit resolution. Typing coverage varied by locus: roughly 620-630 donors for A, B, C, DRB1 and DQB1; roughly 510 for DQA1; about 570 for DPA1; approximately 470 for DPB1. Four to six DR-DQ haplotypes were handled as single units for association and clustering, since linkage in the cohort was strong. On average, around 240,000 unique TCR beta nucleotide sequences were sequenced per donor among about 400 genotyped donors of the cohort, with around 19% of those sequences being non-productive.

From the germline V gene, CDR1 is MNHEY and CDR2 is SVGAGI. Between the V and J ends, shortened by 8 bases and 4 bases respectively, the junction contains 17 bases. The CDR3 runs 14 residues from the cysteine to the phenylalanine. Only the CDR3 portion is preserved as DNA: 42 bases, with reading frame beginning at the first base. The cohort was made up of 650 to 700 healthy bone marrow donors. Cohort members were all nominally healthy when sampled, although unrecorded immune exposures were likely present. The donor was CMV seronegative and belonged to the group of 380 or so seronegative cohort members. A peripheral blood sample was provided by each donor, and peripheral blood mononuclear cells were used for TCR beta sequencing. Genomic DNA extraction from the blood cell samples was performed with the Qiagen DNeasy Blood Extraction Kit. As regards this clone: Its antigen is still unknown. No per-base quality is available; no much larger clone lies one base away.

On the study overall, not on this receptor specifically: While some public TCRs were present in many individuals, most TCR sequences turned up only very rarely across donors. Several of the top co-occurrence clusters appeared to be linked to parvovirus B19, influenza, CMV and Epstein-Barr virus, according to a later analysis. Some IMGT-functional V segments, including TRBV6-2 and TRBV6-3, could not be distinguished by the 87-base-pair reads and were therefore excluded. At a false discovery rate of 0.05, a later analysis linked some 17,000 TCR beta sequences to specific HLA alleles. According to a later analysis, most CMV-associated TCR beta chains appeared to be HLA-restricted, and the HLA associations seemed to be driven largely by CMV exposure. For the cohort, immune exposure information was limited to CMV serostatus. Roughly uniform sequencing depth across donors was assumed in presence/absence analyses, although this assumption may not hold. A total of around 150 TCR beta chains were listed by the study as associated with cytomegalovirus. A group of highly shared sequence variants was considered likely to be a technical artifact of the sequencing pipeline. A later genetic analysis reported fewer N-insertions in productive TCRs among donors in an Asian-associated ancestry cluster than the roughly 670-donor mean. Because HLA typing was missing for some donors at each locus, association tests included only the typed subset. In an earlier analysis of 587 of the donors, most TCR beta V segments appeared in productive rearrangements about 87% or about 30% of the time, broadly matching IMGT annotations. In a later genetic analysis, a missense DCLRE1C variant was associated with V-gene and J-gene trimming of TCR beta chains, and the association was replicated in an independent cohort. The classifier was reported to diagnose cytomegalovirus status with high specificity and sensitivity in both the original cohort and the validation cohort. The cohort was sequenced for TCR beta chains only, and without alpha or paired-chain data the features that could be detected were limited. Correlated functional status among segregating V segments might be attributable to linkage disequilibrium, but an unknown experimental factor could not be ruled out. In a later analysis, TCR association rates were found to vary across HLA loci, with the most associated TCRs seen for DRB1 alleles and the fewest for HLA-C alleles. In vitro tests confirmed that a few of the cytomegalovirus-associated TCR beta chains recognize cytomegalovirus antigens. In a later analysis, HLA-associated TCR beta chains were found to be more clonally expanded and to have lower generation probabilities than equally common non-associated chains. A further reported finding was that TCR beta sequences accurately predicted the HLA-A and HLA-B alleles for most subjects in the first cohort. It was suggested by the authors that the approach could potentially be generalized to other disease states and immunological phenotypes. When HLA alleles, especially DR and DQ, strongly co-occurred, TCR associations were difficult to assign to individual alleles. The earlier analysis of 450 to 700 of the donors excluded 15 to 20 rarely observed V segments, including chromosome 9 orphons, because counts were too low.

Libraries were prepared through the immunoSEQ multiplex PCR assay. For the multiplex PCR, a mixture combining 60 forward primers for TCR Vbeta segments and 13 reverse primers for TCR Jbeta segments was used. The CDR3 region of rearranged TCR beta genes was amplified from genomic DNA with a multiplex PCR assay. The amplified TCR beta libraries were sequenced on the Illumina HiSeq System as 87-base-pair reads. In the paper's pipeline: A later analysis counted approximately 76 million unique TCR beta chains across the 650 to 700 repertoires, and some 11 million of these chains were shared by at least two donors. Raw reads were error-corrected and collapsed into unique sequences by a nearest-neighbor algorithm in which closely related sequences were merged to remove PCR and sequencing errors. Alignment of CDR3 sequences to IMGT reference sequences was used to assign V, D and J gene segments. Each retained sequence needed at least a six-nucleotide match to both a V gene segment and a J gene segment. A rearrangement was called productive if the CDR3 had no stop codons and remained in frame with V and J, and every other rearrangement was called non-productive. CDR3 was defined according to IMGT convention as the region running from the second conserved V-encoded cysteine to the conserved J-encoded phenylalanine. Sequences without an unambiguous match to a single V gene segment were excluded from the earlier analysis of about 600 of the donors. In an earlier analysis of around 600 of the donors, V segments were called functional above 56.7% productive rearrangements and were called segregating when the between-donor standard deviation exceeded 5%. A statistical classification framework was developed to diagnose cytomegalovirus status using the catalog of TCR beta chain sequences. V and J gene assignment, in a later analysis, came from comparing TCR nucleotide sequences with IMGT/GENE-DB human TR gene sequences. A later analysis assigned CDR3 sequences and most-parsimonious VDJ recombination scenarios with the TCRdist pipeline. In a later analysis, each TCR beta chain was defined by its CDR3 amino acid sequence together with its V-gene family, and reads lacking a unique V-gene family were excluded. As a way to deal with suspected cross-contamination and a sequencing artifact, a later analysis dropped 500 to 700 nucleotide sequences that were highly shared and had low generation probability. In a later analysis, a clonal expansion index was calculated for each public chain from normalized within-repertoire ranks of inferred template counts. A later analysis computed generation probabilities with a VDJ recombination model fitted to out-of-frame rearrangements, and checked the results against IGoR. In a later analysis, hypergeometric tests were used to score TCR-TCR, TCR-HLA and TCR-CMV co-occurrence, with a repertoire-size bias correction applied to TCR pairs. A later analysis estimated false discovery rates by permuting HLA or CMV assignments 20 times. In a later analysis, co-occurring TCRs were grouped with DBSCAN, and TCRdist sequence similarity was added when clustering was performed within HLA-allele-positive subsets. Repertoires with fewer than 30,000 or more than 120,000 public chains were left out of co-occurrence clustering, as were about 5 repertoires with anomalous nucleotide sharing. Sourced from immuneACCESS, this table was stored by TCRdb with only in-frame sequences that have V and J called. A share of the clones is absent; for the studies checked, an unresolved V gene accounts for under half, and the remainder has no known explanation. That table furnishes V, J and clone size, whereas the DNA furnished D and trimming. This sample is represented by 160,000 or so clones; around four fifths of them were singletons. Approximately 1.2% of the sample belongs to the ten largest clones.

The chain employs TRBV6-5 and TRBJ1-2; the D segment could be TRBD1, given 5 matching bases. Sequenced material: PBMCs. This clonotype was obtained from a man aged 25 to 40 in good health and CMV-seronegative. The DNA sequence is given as TGTGCCAGCCGGCCAGGGTCCCTACTCTATGGCTACACCTTC. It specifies CASRPGSLLYGYTF.